The T cell receptor beta chain under discussion was sequenced for a study of T cell responses to AZD1222 COVID-19 vaccine. Study information: Timing groups of about 4 and about 12 weeks for second doses were pooled.

Findings and caveats of the study: All repertoire sampling was performed exclusively after the peak T cell response. Spike-specific TCR breadth and depth were elevated following two AZD1222 doses. Just six or seven AZD1222 recipients tested seropositive at baseline.

Germline-derived CDR1 and CDR2 are SGHKS and YYEKEE (reference sequence). The CDR3 runs 13 residues. This clone appeared a single time. Its matching antigen is unknown. Relative to the germline gene, one junction end is altered; a read error may explain this. Repertoires were generated with immunoSEQ multiplex PCR, while TCRdb's copy carries only in-frame clones and drops some. The top ten hold approximately 2.5% of the sample, which has 90,000 or so clones, 75% to 90% seen once. This specimen consisted of peripheral blood, obtained on day 0 of AZD1222 vaccination. The TCR sequence derives from an adult in good health. The gene calls are TRBV5-5 and TRBJ2-2; D remains ambiguous. The CDR3 region has the DNA TGTGCCAGCACCTTGGATAACACCGGGGAGCTGTTTTTT. Protein: CASTLDNTGELFF. The variable domain in full, completed from reference TRBV5-5 and TRBJ2-2, reads DAGVTQSPTHLIKTRGQQVTLRCSPISGHKSVSWYQQVLGQGPQFIFQYYEKEERGRGNFPDRFSARQFPNYSSELNVNALLLGDSALYLCASTLDNTGELFFGEGSRLTVL.